The rows below give T cell receptor beta chains drawn from one sample of a study of regulatory T cells in long-lasting Graves disease. TCRdb processed the multiplex PCR reads anew with MiXCR; each CDR3 protein has one entry. The table shows roughly 500,000 distinct CDR3 sequences, with around 21% occurring only once. The sequenced sample was peripheral blood mononuclear cells (PBMCs), obtained when the disease was refractory, from a patient treated with antithyroid drugs. Source of these receptors: a female donor with Graves disease. CDR3s include the opening cysteine and the closing phenylalanine or tryptophan. D genes are given only for firm matches. Clone size is shown for a subset of rows, as once, few, many or a class of expanded clone.

size: many; J: TRBJ2-5; V: TRBV30; D: -; DNA: TGTGCCTGGAGTGTCCCAGGGTCCCAGTACTTC; CDR3: CAWSVPGSQYF
size: -; J: TRBJ1-1; V: TRBV10-3; D: TRBD1; DNA: TGTGCCAGCAGGGGGGGCGTTGAATTCTACACTGAAGCTTTCTTT; CDR3: CASRGGVEFYTEAFF
size: many; J: TRBJ2-3; V: TRBV7-3; D: TRBD2; DNA: TGTGCCAGCAGCCTACCGAGCGGGAGACCCACAGATACGCAGTATTTT; CDR3: CASSLPSGRPTDTQYF
size: few; J: TRBJ1-2; V: TRBV7-2; D: -; DNA: TGTGCCAGCAGCTTAAACCGGGGGCGGGGTGACTACACCTTC; CDR3: CASSLNRGRGDYTF
size: -; J: TRBJ1-6; V: TRBV4-3; D: -; DNA: TGCGCCAGCAGCCAAGACGGGACGGGATTTAATTCACCCCTCCACTTT; CDR3: CASSQDGTGFNSPLHF
size: -; J: TRBJ2-3; V: TRBV28; D: -; DNA: TGTGCCAGCAGTTTCGTGCTAGCGACTAGCACAGATACGCAGTATTTT; CDR3: CASSFVLATSTDTQYF
size: many; J: TRBJ1-1; V: TRBV28; D: -; DNA: TGTGCCAGCAGTTTTTGGAACACTGAAGCTTTCTTT; CDR3: CASSFWNTEAFF
size: -; J: TRBJ2-2; V: TRBV29-1; D: TRBD1; DNA: TGCAGCGCGGACAGGGGATCGGGCACCGGGGAGCTGTTTTTT; CDR3: CSADRGSGTGELFF
size: -; J: TRBJ2-7; V: TRBV9; D: TRBD2; DNA: TGTGCCAGCAGCGTAGGTCTAGCGGGAGGGCCTTGGGACGAGCAGTACTTC; CDR3: CASSVGLAGGPWDEQYF
size: -; J: TRBJ2-7; V: TRBV6-1; D: TRBD2; DNA: TGTGCCAGCAAGCGGGGACTGCTCTACGAGCAGTACTTC; CDR3: CASKRGLLYEQYF
size: many; J: TRBJ1-6; V: TRBV3-1; D: TRBD1; DNA: TGTGCCAGCAGCCAAGGGACAGGGTGGTCCTATAATTCACCCCTCCACTTT; CDR3: CASSQGTGWSYNSPLHF
size: many; J: TRBJ1-1; V: TRBV28; D: -; DNA: TGTGCCAGCAGTCGCAGAGGGGCAGGGCTGCCTGAAGCTTTCTTT; CDR3: CASSRRGAGLPEAFF
size: many; J: TRBJ2-5; V: TRBV6-1; D: TRBD1; DNA: TGTGCCAGCAGTGAAAGGGGGCACCAAGAGACCCAGTACTTC; CDR3: CASSERGHQETQYF
size: -; J: TRBJ2-3; V: TRBV6-2/TRBV6-3; D: -; DNA: TGTGCCAGCAGTTACAATCTCGGGCAGGCGGTTCCCACAGATACGCAGTATTTT; CDR3: CASSYNLGQAVPTDTQYF
size: -; J: TRBJ2-1; V: TRBV5-6; D: -; DNA: TGTGCCAGCAGCTTCGGAAGGGTCTACAATGAGCAGTTCTTC; CDR3: CASSFGRVYNEQFF
size: -; J: TRBJ1-1; V: TRBV9; D: -; DNA: TGTGCCAGCAGCGTAGGGCGGGCGGGGGGCACTGAAGCTTTCTTT; CDR3: CASSVGRAGGTEAFF
size: many; J: TRBJ2-4; V: TRBV5-6; D: -; DNA: TGTGCCAGCAGCTCAGGACCAAGGGGTACTCAGTACTTC; CDR3: CASSSGPRGTQYF
size: many; J: TRBJ2-5; V: TRBV6-1; D: TRBD1; DNA: TGTGCCAGTGACAGGGGGAGAATGCAAGAGACCCAGTACTTC; CDR3: CASDRGRMQETQYF